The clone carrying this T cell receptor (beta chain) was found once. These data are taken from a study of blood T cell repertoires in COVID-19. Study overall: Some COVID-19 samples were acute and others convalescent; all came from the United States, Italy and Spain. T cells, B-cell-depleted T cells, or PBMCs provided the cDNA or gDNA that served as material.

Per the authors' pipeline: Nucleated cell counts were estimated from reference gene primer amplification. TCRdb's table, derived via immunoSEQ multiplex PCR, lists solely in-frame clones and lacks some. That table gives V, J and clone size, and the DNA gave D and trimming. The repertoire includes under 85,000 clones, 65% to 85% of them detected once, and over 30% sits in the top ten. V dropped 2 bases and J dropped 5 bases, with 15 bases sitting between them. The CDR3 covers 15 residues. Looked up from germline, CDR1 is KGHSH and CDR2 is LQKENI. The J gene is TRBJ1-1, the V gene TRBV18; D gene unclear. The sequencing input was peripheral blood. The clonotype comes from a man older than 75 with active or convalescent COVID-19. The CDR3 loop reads CASSPAQTYRTEAFF. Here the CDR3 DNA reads TGTGCCAGCTCACCAGCCCAGACTTATAGGACTGAAGCTTTCTTT.